This T cell receptor (beta chain) was sequenced for a study of blood T cell repertoires in COVID-19. CDR1 MNHEY and CDR2 SVGAGI come from the germline V gene. V was trimmed by 6 bases and J by 5 bases, leaving 8 bases between them. The CDR3 runs to 11 residues. Here immunoSEQ multiplex PCR was the method, and the copy in TCRdb shows in-frame clones only, minus some. The sample carries a few hundred thousand clones, 70% to 90% recorded once. This clonotype originated in a woman aged 70-85 years with acute or convalescent COVID-19. The source material was peripheral blood. The genes are TRBV6-5 and TRBJ2-7; D is uncertain. Written as DNA, the CDR3 is TGTGCCAGCAGGTCCCTAAACGAGCAGTACTTC. The encoded protein is CASRSLNEQYF.